These T cell receptor beta chains were read from a single sample in a study of OX40 agonist ivuxolimab in advanced cancers. The table came from immunoSEQ multiplex PCR; TCRdb's copy has only in-frame clones and leaves some out. Among tens of thousands of clones listed, 80% to 90% were seen once. Sequencing used CD4+ or CD8+ T cells sorted from blood, obtained in a trial of the OX40 agonist ivuxolimab. The receptor source for this set is an adult with an advanced solid tumor such as melanoma, head and neck, liver or kidney cancer. CDR3s include the opening cysteine and the closing phenylalanine or tryptophan. A D gene is named only where the DNA matches it firmly. Part of the rows lack a size; the others show once, few, many or a class for expanded clones.

D: -; size: -; V: TRBV18; J: TRBJ1-1; CDR3: CASSPTGWDAEAFF; DNA: TGTGCCAGCTCACCCACAGGGTGGGACGCTGAAGCTTTCTTT
D: -; size: -; V: TRBV15; J: TRBJ1-1; CDR3: CATSSGNTEAFF; DNA: TGTGCCACCAGCAGCGGTAACACTGAAGCTTTCTTT
D: TRBD2; size: -; V: TRBV7-8; J: TRBJ2-7; CDR3: CASSLSSGVSEQYF; DNA: TGTGCCAGCAGCTTATCTAGCGGAGTGAGTGAGCAGTACTTC
D: -; size: -; V: TRBV6-1; J: TRBJ2-3; CDR3: CASSEPHLGDTQYF; DNA: TGTGCCAGCAGTGAACCGCACTTGGGAGATACGCAGTATTTT
D: -; size: once; V: TRBV7-8; J: TRBJ2-2; CDR3: CASSPRGPTGELFF; DNA: TGTGCCAGCAGCCCCCGGGGGCCCACCGGGGAGCTGTTTTTT
D: -; size: -; V: TRBV7-3; J: TRBJ2-1; CDR3: CASSSGGLINEQFF; DNA: TGTGCCAGCAGCTCCGGGGGACTCATCAATGAGCAGTTCTTC
D: -; size: -; V: TRBV4-2; J: TRBJ2-7; CDR3: CASSQDGGPYEQYF; DNA: TGTGCCAGCAGCCAAGATGGTGGTCCCTACGAGCAGTACTTC
D: TRBD1; size: once; V: TRBV4-1; J: TRBJ2-2; CDR3: CASGQDLGQGVTGELFF; DNA: TGCGCCAGCGGCCAAGATCTCGGCCAGGGGGTCACCGGGGAGCTGTTTTTT
D: -; size: -; V: TRBV11-2; J: TRBJ2-1; CDR3: CASSPATYNEQFF; DNA: TGTGCCAGCAGCCCTGCCACCTACAATGAGCAGTTCTTC
D: TRBD2; size: -; V: TRBV27; J: TRBJ2-1; CDR3: CASSLRLAANNEQFF; DNA: TGTGCCAGCAGTTTAAGACTAGCGGCTAACAATGAGCAGTTCTTC
D: -; size: -; V: TRBV11-1; J: TRBJ2-1; CDR3: CASKTQSSYNEQFF; DNA: TGTGCCAGCAAGACCCAGAGCTCCTACAATGAGCAGTTCTTC
D: TRBD1; size: -; V: TRBV19; J: TRBJ1-6; CDR3: CASSTDRDRESPLHF; DNA: TGTGCCAGTAGTACGGACCGGGACAGGGAATCACCCCTCCACTTT
D: -; size: -; V: TRBV28; J: TRBJ1-5; CDR3: CASSSSAGSKKNSNQPQHF; DNA: TGTGCCAGCAGTTCGTCCGCAGGGTCCAAGAAAAATAGCAATCAGCCCCAGCATTTT
D: -; size: once; V: TRBV21-1; J: TRBJ2-7; CDR3: CASSKPGPHYEQYF; DNA: TGTGCCAGCAGCAAACCGGGACCCCACTACGAGCAGTACTTC
D: TRBD2; size: -; V: TRBV7-3; J: TRBJ2-5; CDR3: CASSMGRAGETQYF; DNA: TGTGCCAGCAGCATGGGGAGGGCCGGGGAGACCCAGTACTTC
D: -; size: -; V: TRBV5-4; J: TRBJ1-5; CDR3: CASSKQGDQPQHF; DNA: TGTGCCAGCAGTAAACAGGGTGATCAGCCCCAGCATTTT
D: -; size: -; V: TRBV7-2; J: TRBJ2-3; CDR3: CASSEGRVLDTQYF; DNA: TGTGCCAGCAGCGAAGGACGGGTCTTGGATACGCAGTATTTT
D: -; size: -; V: TRBV9; J: TRBJ2-1; CDR3: CASSEGYYNEQFF; DNA: TGTGCCAGCAGCGAGGGCTACTACAATGAGCAGTTCTTC
D: -; size: once; V: TRBV15; J: TRBJ1-1; CDR3: CATSRDRVQNTEAFF; DNA: TGTGCCACCAGCAGAGACAGGGTTCAAAACACTGAAGCTTTCTTT
D: -; size: -; V: TRBV6-5; J: TRBJ2-7; CDR3: CASSWGYEQYF; DNA: TGTGCCAGCTCCTGGGGCTACGAGCAGTACTTC
D: TRBD2; size: once; V: TRBV30; J: TRBJ2-5; CDR3: CAWMGLAAQETQYF; DNA: TGTGCCTGGATGGGACTAGCGGCACAAGAGACCCAGTACTTC
D: TRBD1; size: once; V: TRBV19; J: TRBJ2-5; CDR3: CASSAGQGAGSETQYF; DNA: TGTGCCAGTAGTGCGGGACAGGGGGCTGGTAGTGAGACCCAGTACTTC
D: -; size: -; V: TRBV4-1; J: TRBJ1-1; CDR3: CASSQERIRGWDTEAFF; DNA: TGCGCCAGCAGCCAAGAAAGGATAAGGGGATGGGACACTGAAGCTTTCTTT
D: -; size: -; V: TRBV2; J: TRBJ2-7; CDR3: CASSEKGGLWQYF; DNA: TGTGCCAGCAGCGAAAAAGGTGGTTTATGGCAGTACTTC
D: -; size: -; V: TRBV6-5; J: TRBJ1-2; CDR3: CASSKQGNYGYTF; DNA: TGTGCCAGCAGTAAACAGGGCAACTATGGCTACACCTTC
D: TRBD2; size: -; V: TRBV5-1; J: TRBJ2-1; CDR3: CASSLAGASGYNEQFF; DNA: TGCGCCAGCAGCTTGGCCGGGGCTAGCGGGTACAATGAGCAGTTCTTC
D: -; size: -; V: TRBV19; J: TRBJ2-3; CDR3: CASSIEGGDTQYF; DNA: TGTGCCAGTAGTATTGAAGGGGGAGATACGCAGTATTTT
D: -; size: -; V: TRBV5-1; J: TRBJ1-4; CDR3: CASSLTGSTTNEKLFF; DNA: TGCGCCAGCAGCTTGACAGGGTCTACAACTAATGAAAAACTGTTTTTT
D: -; size: -; V: TRBV28; J: TRBJ1-5; CDR3: CASSLGGAGNQPQHF; DNA: TGTGCCAGCAGTTTGGGGGGGGCAGGCAATCAGCCCCAGCATTTT
D: TRBD1; size: -; V: TRBV5-6; J: TRBJ1-1; CDR3: CASSASDRTNTEAFF; DNA: TGTGCCAGCAGCGCGTCGGACAGGACGAACACTGAAGCTTTCTTT
D: TRBD1; size: -; V: TRBV19; J: TRBJ2-1; CDR3: CASTIDRGDEQFF; DNA: TGTGCCAGTACCATCGACAGGGGGGATGAGCAGTTCTTC
D: -; size: -; V: TRBV6-5; J: TRBJ1-2; CDR3: CASTPGAGGYTF; DNA: TGTGCCAGCACCCCCGGGGCGGGTGGCTACACCTTC
D: -; size: -; V: TRBV2; J: TRBJ2-5; CDR3: CASRGDGETQYF; DNA: TGTGCCAGCAGAGGCGATGGAGAGACCCAGTACTTC
D: TRBD1; size: -; V: TRBV18; J: TRBJ1-2; CDR3: CASSAQGSGTGDGYTF; DNA: TGTGCCAGCTCAGCACAAGGGAGTGGGACAGGAGATGGCTACACCTTC
D: -; size: -; V: TRBV6-6; J: TRBJ2-3; CDR3: CASSPRGGESDTQYF; DNA: TGTGCCAGCAGCCCCCGAGGAGGGGAGTCAGATACGCAGTATTTT
D: -; size: -; V: TRBV9; J: TRBJ2-3; CDR3: CASSGGVNLDTQYF; DNA: TGTGCCAGCAGCGGGGGGGTGAATCTGGATACGCAGTATTTT
D: -; size: -; V: TRBV5-1; J: TRBJ2-6; CDR3: CASSLEGISSVLTF; DNA: TGCGCCAGCAGCTTGGAGGGCATATCTTCCGTCCTGACTTTC
D: -; size: once; V: TRBV6-5; J: TRBJ1-6; CDR3: CASTQRENSPLHF; DNA: TGTGCCAGCACGCAGAGGGAGAATTCACCCCTCCACTTT
D: TRBD1; size: -; V: TRBV27; J: TRBJ1-2; CDR3: CASSPGTGGAGAPYGYTF; DNA: TGTGCCAGCAGTCCTGGGACAGGGGGCGCGGGGGCGCCTTATGGCTACACCTTC
D: -; size: once; V: TRBV5-8; J: TRBJ2-7; CDR3: CASSFSQPGAYEQYF; DNA: TGTGCCAGCAGCTTCAGCCAGCCTGGGGCCTACGAGCAGTACTTC